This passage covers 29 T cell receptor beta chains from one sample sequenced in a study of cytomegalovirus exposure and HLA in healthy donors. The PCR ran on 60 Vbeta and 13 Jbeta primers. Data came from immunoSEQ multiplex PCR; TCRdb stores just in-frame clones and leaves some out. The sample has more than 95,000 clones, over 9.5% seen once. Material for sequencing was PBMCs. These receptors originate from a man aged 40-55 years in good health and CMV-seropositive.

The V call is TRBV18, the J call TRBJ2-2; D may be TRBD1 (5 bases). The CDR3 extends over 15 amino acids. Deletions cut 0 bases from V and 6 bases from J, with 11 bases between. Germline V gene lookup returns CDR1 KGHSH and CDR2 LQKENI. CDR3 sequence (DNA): TGTGCCAGCTCACCACCGTGGCAGGGTCCCGGGGAGCTGTTTTTT. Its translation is CASSPPWQGPGELFF. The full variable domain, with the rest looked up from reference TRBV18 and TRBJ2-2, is NAGVMQNPRHLVRRRGQEARLRCSPMKGHSHVYWYRQLPEEGLKFMVYLQKENIIDESGMPKERFSAEFPKEGPSILRIQQVVRGDSAAYFCASSPPWQGPGELFFGEGSRLTVL.

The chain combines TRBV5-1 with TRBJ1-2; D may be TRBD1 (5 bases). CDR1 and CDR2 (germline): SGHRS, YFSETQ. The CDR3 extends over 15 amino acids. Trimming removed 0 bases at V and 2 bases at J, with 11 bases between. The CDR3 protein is CASSLESGGNYGYTF. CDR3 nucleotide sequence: TGCGCCAGCAGCTTGGAATCGGGGGGAAACTATGGCTACACCTTC.

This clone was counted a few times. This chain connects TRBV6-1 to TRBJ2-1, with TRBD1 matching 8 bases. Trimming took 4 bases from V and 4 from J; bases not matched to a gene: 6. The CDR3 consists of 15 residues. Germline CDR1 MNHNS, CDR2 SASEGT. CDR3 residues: CASSVEGDRYNEQFF. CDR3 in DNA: TGTGCCAGCAGTGTAGAAGGGGACAGGTACAATGAGCAGTTCTTC.

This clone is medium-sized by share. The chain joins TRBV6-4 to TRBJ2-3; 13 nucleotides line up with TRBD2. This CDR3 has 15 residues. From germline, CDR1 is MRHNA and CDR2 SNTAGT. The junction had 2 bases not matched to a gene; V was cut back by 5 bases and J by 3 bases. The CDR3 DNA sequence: TGTGCCAGCAGTCGGACTAGCGGGAGTACAGATACGCAGTATTTT. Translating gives CASSRTSGSTDTQYF.

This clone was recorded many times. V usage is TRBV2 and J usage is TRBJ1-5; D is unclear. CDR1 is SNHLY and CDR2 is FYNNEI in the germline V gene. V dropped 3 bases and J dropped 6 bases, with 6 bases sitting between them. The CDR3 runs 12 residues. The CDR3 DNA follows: TGTGCCAGCAGTGATCATAGTCAGCCCCAGCATTTT. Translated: CASSDHSQPQHF. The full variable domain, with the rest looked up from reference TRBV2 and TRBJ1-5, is EPEVTQTPSHQVTQMGQEVILRCVPISNHLYFYWYRQILGQKVEFLVSFYNNEISEKSEIFDDQFSVERPDGSNFTLKIRSTKLEDSAMYFCASSDHSQPQHFGDGTRLSIL.

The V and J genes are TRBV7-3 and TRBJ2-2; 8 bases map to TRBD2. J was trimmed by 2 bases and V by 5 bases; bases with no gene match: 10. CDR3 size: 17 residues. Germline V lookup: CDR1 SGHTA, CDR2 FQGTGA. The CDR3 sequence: CASSRQGSGGNTGELFF. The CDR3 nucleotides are TGTGCCAGCAGCCGGCAGGGAAGCGGGGGTAACACCGGGGAGCTGTTTTTT.

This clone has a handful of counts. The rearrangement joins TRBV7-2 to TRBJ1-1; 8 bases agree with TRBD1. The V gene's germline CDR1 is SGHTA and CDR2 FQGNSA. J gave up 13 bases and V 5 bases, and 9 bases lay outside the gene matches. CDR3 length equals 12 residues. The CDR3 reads CASSADRVFGFF. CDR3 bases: TGTGCCAGCAGCGCGGACAGGGTTTTTGGTTTCTTT.

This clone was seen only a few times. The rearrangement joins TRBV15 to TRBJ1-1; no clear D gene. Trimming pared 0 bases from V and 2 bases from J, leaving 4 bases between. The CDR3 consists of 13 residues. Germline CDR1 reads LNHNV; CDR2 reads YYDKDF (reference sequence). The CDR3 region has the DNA TGTGCCACCAGCAGAGATCTTAACACTGAAGCTTTCTTT. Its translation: CATSRDLNTEAFF.

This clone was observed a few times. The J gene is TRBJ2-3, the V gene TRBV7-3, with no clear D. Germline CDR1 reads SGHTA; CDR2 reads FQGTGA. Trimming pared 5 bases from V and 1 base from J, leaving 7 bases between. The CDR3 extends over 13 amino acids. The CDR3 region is CASSPRGTDTQYF. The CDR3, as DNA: TGTGCCAGCAGCCCCCGCGGCACAGATACGCAGTATTTT.

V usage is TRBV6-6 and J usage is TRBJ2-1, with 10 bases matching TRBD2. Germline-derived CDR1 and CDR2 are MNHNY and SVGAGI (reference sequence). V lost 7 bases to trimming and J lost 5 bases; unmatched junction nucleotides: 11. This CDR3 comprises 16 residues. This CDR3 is CASTPSGRGINNEQFF. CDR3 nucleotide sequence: TGTGCCAGCACCCCCAGCGGGAGGGGAATAAACAATGAGCAGTTCTTC.

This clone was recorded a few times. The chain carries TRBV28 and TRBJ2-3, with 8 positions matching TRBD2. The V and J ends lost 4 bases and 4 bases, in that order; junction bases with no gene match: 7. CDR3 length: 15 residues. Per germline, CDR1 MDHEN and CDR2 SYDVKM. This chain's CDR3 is CASSSRTSMADTQYF. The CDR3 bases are TGTGCCAGCAGTTCGCGGACTAGCATGGCAGATACGCAGTATTTT.

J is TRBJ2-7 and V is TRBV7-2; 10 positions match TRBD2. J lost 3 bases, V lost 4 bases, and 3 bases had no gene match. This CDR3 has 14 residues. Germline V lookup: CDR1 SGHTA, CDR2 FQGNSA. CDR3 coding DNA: TGTGCCAGCAGCTCCTGGACTAGCGGCTACGAGCAGTACTTC. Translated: CASSSWTSGYEQYF.

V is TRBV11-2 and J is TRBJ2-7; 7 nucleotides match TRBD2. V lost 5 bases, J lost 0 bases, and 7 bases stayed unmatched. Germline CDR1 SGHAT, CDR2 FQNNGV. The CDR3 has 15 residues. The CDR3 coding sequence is TGTGCCAGCAGCGTAAACGGGGACTACTCCTACGAGCAGTACTTC. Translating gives CASSVNGDYSYEQYF.

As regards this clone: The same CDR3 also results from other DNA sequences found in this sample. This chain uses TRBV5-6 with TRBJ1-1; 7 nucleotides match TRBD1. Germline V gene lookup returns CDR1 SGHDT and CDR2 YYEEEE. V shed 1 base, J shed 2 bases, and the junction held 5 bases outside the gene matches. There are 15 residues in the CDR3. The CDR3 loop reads CASSLWDRGNTEAFF. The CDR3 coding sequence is TGTGCCAGCAGCTTGTGGGACAGAGGTAACACTGAAGCTTTCTTT.

CDR3 nucleotides: TGCGCCAGCAGCTTTGGAAGCGGTAGAGAGACCCAGTACTTC. It translates to CASSFGSGRETQYF. The chain is built from TRBV5-1 and TRBJ2-5; a possible D gene is TRBD2 (5 bases). The CDR3 length is 14 residues. Germline CDR1 reads SGHRS; CDR2 reads YFSETQ. With 2 bases removed from V and 4 bases from J, the gap between germline ends came to 12 bases.

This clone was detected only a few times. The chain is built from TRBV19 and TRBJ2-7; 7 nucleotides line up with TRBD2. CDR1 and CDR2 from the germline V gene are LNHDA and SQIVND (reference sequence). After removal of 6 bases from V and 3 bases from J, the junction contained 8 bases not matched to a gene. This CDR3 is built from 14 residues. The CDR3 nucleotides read TGTGCCAGTAGGGACTCCGGCGGGAGCTACGAGCAGTACTTC. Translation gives CASRDSGGSYEQYF. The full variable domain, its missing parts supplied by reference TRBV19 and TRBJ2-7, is DGGITQSPKYLFRKEGQNVTLSCEQNLNHDAMYWYRQDPGQGLRLIYYSQIVNDFQKGDIAEGYSVSREKKESFPLTVTSAQKNPTAFYLCASRDSGGSYEQYFGPGTRLTVT.

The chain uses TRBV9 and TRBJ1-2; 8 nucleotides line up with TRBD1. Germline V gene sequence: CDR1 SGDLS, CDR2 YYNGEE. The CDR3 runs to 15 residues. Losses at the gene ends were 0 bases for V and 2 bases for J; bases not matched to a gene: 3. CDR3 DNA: TGTGCCAGCAGCGTAGATGGACAGGGAAACTATGGCTACACCTTC. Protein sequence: CASSVDGQGNYGYTF.

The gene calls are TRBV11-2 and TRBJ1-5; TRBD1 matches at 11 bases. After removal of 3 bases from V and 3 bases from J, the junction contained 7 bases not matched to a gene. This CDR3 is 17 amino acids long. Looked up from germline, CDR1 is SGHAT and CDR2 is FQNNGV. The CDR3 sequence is CASSLVSGQGVNQPQHF. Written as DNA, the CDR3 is TGTGCCAGCAGCTTGGTCTCGGGACAGGGGGTCAATCAGCCCCAGCATTTT.

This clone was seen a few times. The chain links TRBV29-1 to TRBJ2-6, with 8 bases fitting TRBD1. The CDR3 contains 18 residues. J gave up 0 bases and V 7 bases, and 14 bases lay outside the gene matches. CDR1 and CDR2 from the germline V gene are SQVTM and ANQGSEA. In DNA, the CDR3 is TGCAGCGCCGAGGACAGGGAAGTTAGTGGCTCTGGGGCCAACGTCCTGACTTTC. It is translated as CSAEDREVSGSGANVLTF.

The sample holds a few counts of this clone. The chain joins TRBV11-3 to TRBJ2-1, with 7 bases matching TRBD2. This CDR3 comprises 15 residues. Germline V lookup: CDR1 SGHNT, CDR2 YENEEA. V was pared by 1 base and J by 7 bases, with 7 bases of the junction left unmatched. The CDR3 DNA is TGTGCCAGCAGCTTAGGGGGGGGAGGACGAAATGAGCAGTTCTTC. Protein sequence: CASSLGGGGRNEQFF. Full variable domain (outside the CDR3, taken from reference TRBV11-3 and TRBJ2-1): EAGVVQSPRYKIIEKKQPVAFWCNPISGHNTLYWYLQNLGQGPELLIRYENEEAVDDSQLPKDRFSAERLKGVDSTLKIQPAELGDSAVYLCASSLGGGGRNEQFFGPGTRLTVL.

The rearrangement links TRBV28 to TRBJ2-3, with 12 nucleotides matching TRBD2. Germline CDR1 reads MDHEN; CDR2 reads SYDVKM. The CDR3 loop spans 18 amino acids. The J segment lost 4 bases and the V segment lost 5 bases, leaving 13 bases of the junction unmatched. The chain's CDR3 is CASSPLTLAGGLSDTQYF. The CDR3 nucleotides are TGTGCCAGCAGTCCCTTGACCCTAGCGGGAGGGCTCTCAGATACGCAGTATTTT.

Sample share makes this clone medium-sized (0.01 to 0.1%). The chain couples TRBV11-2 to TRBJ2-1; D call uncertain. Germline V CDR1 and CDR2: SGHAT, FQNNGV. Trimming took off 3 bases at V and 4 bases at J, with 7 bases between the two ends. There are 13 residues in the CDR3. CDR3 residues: CASSLYGYNEQFF. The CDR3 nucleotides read TGTGCCAGCAGCTTGTACGGGTACAATGAGCAGTTCTTC.

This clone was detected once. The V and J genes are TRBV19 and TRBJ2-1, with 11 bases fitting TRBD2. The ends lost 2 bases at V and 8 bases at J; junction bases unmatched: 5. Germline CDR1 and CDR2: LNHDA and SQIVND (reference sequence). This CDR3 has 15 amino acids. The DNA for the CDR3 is TGTGCCAGTAGTATAATGGCTAGCGGGAGGCATGAGCAGTTCTTC. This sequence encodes CASSIMASGRHEQFF.

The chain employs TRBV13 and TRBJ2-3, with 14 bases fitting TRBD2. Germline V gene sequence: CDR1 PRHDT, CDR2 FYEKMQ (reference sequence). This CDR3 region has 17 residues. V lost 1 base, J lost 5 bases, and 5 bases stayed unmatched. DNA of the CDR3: TGTGCCAGCAGCTTAGTGGGACTAGCGGGAGTCGAAGATACGCAGTATTTT. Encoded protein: CASSLVGLAGVEDTQYF.

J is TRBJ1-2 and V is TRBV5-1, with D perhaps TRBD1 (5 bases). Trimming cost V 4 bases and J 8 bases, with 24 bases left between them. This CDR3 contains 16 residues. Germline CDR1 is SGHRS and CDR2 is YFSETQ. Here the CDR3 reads CASSQLKGPVAGGYTF. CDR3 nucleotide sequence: TGCGCCAGCAGCCAACTCAAGGGGCCAGTAGCGGGAGGCTACACCTTC. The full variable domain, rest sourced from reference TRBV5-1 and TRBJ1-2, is KAGVTQTPRYLIKTRGQQVTLSCSPISGHRSVSWYQQTPGQGLQFLFEYFSETQRNKGNFPGRFSGRQFSNSRSEMNVSTLELGDSALYLCASSQLKGPVAGGYTFGSGTRLTVV.

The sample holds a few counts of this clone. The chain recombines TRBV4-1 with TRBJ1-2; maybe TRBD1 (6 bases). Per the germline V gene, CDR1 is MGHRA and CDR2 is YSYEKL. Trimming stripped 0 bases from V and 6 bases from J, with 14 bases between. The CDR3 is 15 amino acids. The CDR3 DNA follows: TGCGCCAGCAGCCAAGAGGGTACAGGGATAGATGGCTACACCTTC. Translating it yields CASSQEGTGIDGYTF.

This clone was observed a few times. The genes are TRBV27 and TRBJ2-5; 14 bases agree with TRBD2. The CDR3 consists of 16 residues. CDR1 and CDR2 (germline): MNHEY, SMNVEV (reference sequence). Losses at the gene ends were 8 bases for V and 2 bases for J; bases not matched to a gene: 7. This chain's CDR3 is CASRLAGGLGQETQYF. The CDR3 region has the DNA TGTGCCAGCCGACTAGCGGGAGGGCTGGGTCAAGAGACCCAGTACTTC.

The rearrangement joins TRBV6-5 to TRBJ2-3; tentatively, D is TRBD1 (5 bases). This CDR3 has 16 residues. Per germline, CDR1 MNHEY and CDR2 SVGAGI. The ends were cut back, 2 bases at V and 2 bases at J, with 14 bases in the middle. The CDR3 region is CASSYGRNGATDTQYF. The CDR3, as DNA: TGTGCCAGCAGTTACGGCCGGAATGGGGCCACAGATACGCAGTATTTT.

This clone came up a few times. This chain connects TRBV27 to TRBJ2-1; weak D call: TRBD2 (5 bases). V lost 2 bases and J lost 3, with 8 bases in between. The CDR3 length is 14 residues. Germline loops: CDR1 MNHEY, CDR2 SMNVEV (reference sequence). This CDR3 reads CASSLRLFYNEQFF. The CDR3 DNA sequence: TGTGCCAGCAGTTTACGACTATTCTACAATGAGCAGTTCTTC.